This T cell receptor beta chain was identified in a study of Graves' ophthalmopathy and Graves' hyperthyroidism. This clonotype was seen many times. The antigen is unknown. RNA transcripts provided the template for amplifying TCR beta CDR3 regions. First-round RT-PCR relied on HTBI primers, and a second-round multiplex PCR came next. TCRdb independently ran MiXCR on the multiplex PCR reads; one entry per CDR3 protein. The data show 650,000 to 900,000 distinct CDR3 sequences, 40% seen once. Whole-study findings and limits: Between ophthalmopathy and stable hyperthyroidism, a 13-signature model drew a separation with around 86% sensitivity and 75% to 82% specificity.

Germline CDR1 is DFQATT and CDR2 is SNEGSKA (reference sequence). This CDR3 has 14 amino acids. J gave up 2 bases and V 4 bases, and 2 bases lay outside the gene matches. The TCR comes from an adult man with Graves' ophthalmopathy. Sequencing was done on a sample of peripheral blood. This chain links TRBV20-1 with TRBJ2-6; TRBD1 matches 7 bases. The CDR3 loop reads CSAKDRAGANVLTF. DNA of the CDR3: TGCAGTGCTAAAGACAGGGCTGGGGCCAACGTCCTGACTTTC.